This passage covers 5 T cell receptor beta chains from one sample sequenced in a study of cytomegalovirus exposure and HLA in healthy donors. 13 Jbeta primers and 60 Vbeta primers were used for the PCR. Clones were read by immunoSEQ multiplex PCR, and TCRdb kept only the in-frame ones, dropping some. The sample includes around 120,000 clones, roughly 78% of them seen just once. Sequencing was done on a sample of PBMCs. These receptors originate from a woman in her thirties or forties in good health and CMV-seronegative.

This chain links TRBV5-4 with TRBJ1-2; D possibly corresponds to TRBD1 (6 bases). Per the germline V gene, CDR1 is SGHNT and CDR2 is YYREEE (reference sequence). This CDR3 comprises 14 residues. The V end was cut by 2 bases, the J end by 3 bases, with 11 bases between. This chain's CDR3 is CASSLGGDHYGYTF. The CDR3 DNA is TGTGCCAGCAGCTTAGGGGGGGACCACTATGGCTACACCTTC.

The rearrangement links TRBV30 to TRBJ2-5, with D maybe TRBD1 (5 bases). V gave up 7 bases and J gave up 1 base, with 7 bases separating them. This CDR3 has 11 residues. CDR1 GTSNPN and CDR2 SVGIG come from the germline V gene (reference sequence). CDR3 bases: TGTGCCTTTAGGGGCCAAGAGACCCAGTACTTC. Encoded protein: CAFRGQETQYF.

The sample holds one count of this clone. Other DNA sequences of this sample code for an identical CDR3. The gene calls are TRBV19 and TRBJ2-2, with D perhaps matching TRBD2 (6 bases). V lost 5 bases, J lost 0 bases, and 10 bases lay in between. Germline V gene sequence: CDR1 LNHDA, CDR2 SQIVND (reference sequence). The CDR3 runs 15 residues. CDR3 nucleotides: TGTGCCAGTAGTGTCTCTAGCGCGAACACCGGGGAGCTGTTTTTT. Protein: CASSVSSANTGELFF.

Only one count was recorded for this clone. V is TRBV18 and J is TRBJ1-2, with 7 nucleotides matching TRBD1. The CDR3 length is 16 residues. Germline trimming cut 3 bases from V and 1 base from J; bases unmatched to any gene: 8. The germline gives CDR1 KGHSH, CDR2 LQKENI. The DNA for the CDR3 is TGTGCCAGCTCACCTTCCGGGACAGAAATTAACTATGGCTACACCTTC. Translated, it gives CASSPSGTEINYGYTF.

The chain links TRBV18 to TRBJ2-2; D remains unclear. The CDR3 totals 13 residues. CDR1 is KGHSH, CDR2 LQKENI, per germline. The V end lost 2 bases, the J end lost 3 bases, and 4 bases lay between the germline ends. CDR3 in DNA: TGTGCCAGCTCACCAGGGCACACCGGGGAGCTGTTTTTT. It is translated as CASSPGHTGELFF.